This record covers a single T cell receptor (beta chain). This record comes from a study of blood T cells in healthy people across ages. A J-beta primer mix and a sample-barcoded 5' primer were used in a second PCR of roughly 7 to 12 cycles. TCRdb re-derived calls from the 5' RACE reads in MiXCR, one entry per CDR3 protein. The table lists about 1,000,000 distinct CDR3 sequences, 40% to 55% of them singletons. CDR3 length: 17 residues. Trimming took 1 base from V and 0 from J; bases not matched to a gene: 2. Germline CDR1 is MNHEY and CDR2 is SMNVEV (reference sequence). Each sample gave at least 6.5 million isolated PBMCs.

The sequencing input was blood. The receptor was isolated from a woman aged 55-70 years in good health. This chain uses TRBV27 with TRBJ2-4, with TRBD2 matching 11 bases. CDR3 sequence reads: CASSLFGLAGAKNIQYF. The CDR3, as DNA: TGTGCCAGCAGTTTATTCGGACTAGCGGGAGCCAAAAACATTCAGTACTTC.